Below, 15 T cell receptor beta chains from the same sample are listed, as sequenced in a study of shared clonotypes between healthy human individuals. The table came from immunoSEQ multiplex PCR; TCRdb's copy has only in-frame clones and leaves some out. In the table there are some 2,400,000 clones, roughly 95% of which are singletons. Specimen: naive CD4+ T cells sorted from blood. Sample subset: CD45RA+ positively selected. These receptors originate from a young man in good health.

Notes on this clone: Other DNA sequences of this sample code for an identical CDR3. The V gene is TRBV2, the J gene TRBJ1-2; 7 nucleotides agree with TRBD1. This CDR3 spans 13 amino acids. The trim removed 5 bases at V and 4 bases at J, leaving 4 bases unmatched. CDR1 SNHLY and CDR2 FYNNEI come from the germline V gene. Written as DNA, the CDR3 is TGTGCCAGCAGTCGGACAGGCAGCTATGGCTACACCTTC. As protein: CASSRTGSYGYTF.

The V and J genes are TRBV5-4 and TRBJ2-7; the D call may be TRBD1 or TRBD2 (5 bases each). Trimming removed 1 base from V and 4 bases from J, with 9 bases in between. Germline CDR1 and CDR2: SGHNT and YYREEE (reference sequence). The CDR3 runs 13 residues. The CDR3 DNA is TGTGCCAGCAGCTTGAGGGACCATTACGAGCAGTACTTC. It translates to CASSLRDHYEQYF.

This clone was counted a single time. This chain uses TRBV5-4 with TRBJ2-2; no clear D. This CDR3 comprises 14 residues. Germline V gives CDR1 SGHNT, CDR2 YYREEE (reference sequence). The V end was cut by 1 base, the J end by 4 bases, with 8 bases between. This chain's CDR3 is CASSLKGPTGELFF. As DNA, the CDR3 is TGTGCCAGCAGCTTGAAAGGGCCCACCGGGGAGCTGTTTTTT.

J is TRBJ1-4 and V is TRBV6-5, with a possible D match to TRBD1 (5 bases). CDR1 and CDR2 from the germline V gene are MNHEY and SVGAGI. With 6 bases removed from V and 0 bases from J, the gap between germline ends came to 8 bases. CDR3 length equals 14 residues. Here the CDR3 reads CASRRTPTNEKLFF. In DNA, the CDR3 is TGTGCCAGCAGACGGACACCAACTAATGAAAAACTGTTTTTT.

As regards this clone: Other DNA variants within this sample encode the same CDR3. The chain recombines TRBV30 with TRBJ2-2, with D perhaps matching TRBD1 (6 bases). CDR1 and CDR2 from the germline V gene are GTSNPN and SVGIG (reference sequence). The CDR3 covers 13 residues. Deletions cut 2 bases from V and 5 bases from J, with 9 bases between. The CDR3 nucleotides read TGTGCCTGGAGTTCACAGGGTACCGGGGAGCTGTTTTTT. It yields the protein CAWSSQGTGELFF. The whole variable domain, filled in from reference TRBV30 and TRBJ2-2, reads SQTIHQWPATLVQPVGSPLSLECTVEGTSNPNLYWYRQAAGRGLQLLFYSVGIGQISSEVPQNLSASRPQDRQFILSSKKLLLSDSGFYLCAWSSQGTGELFFGEGSRLTVL.

The table lists this clone with a count of one. The genes are TRBV6-6 and TRBJ1-2, with 9 bases lining up with TRBD1. The germline gives CDR1 MNHNY, CDR2 SVGAGI (reference sequence). The CDR3 spans 16 residues. Losses at the gene ends were 5 bases for V and 4 bases for J; bases not matched to a gene: 11. DNA for the CDR3: TGTGCCAGCAGTAACAAACAGGGGGCAGGTAGCTATGGCTACACCTTC. Translated: CASSNKQGAGSYGYTF.

This clone came up once. CDR3 DNA: TGTGCCAGCCACTGGGGGAACACTGAAGCTTTCTTT. It is translated as CASHWGNTEAFF. The chain has TRBV18 and TRBJ1-1; D gene ambiguous. Trimming cost V 8 bases and J 1 base, with 8 bases left between them. CDR3 length: 12 residues. Germline V gene lookup returns CDR1 KGHSH and CDR2 LQKENI.

As for this clone: Within the sample, other DNA sequences also encode this same CDR3. The chain recombines TRBV5-1 with TRBJ2-2; D is unclear. The CDR3 extends over 14 amino acids. V was pared by 2 bases and J by 1 base, with 6 bases between. From germline, CDR1 is SGHRS and CDR2 YFSETQ. CDR3 DNA: TGCGCCAGCAGCTTTACGGGGAACACCGGGGAGCTGTTTTTT. Protein product: CASSFTGNTGELFF.

With respect to this clone: The same CDR3 can be traced to other DNA sequences in this sample. CDR3 loop: CASSLGQGAYEQYF. The CDR3 nucleotides read TGTGCCAGCAGCTTAGGACAGGGGGCCTACGAGCAGTACTTC. The V and J genes are TRBV7-3 and TRBJ2-7, with TRBD1 matching 10 bases. CDR1 and CDR2 from the germline V gene are SGHTA and FQGTGA. CDR3 length: 14 amino acids. Germline trimming cut 2 bases from V and 2 bases from J; bases unmatched to any gene: 0. Variable domain in full (rest from reference TRBV7-3 and TRBJ2-7): GAGVSQTPSNKVTEKGKYVELRCDPISGHTALYWYRQSLGQGPEFLIYFQGTGAADDSGLPNDRFFAVRPEGSVSTLKIQRTERGDSAVYLCASSLGQGAYEQYFGPGTRLTVT.

This sequence joins TRBV9 and TRBJ1-2; D not certain. The CDR3 runs 14 residues. The germline V gene has CDR1 SGDLS and CDR2 YYNGEE. V was pared by 4 bases and J by 3 bases, with 13 bases between. This chain's CDR3 is CASSPRQEHYGYTF. Written as DNA, the CDR3 is TGTGCCAGCAGCCCCCGTCAGGAACACTATGGCTACACCTTC.

The chain is built from TRBV30 and TRBJ1-6; D possibly corresponds to TRBD1 (5 bases). Trimming removed 2 bases at V and 10 bases at J, with 15 bases between. Germline V gene data show CDR1 as GTSNPN and CDR2 as SVGIG (reference sequence). The CDR3 runs to 14 residues. The CDR3 DNA follows: TGTGCCTGGAGTACAGGTCGGGTTTGGTCACCCCTCCACTTT. Protein sequence: CAWSTGRVWSPLHF.

The rearrangement links TRBV5-1 to TRBJ2-7, with D perhaps matching TRBD2 (5 bases). With 6 bases removed from V and 7 bases from J, the gap between germline ends came to 14 bases. The CDR3 length is 12 residues. Germline lookup yields CDR1 SGHRS and CDR2 YFSETQ. As DNA, the CDR3 is TGCGCCAGCAAGGAGCCTTCGGGAGAGCAGTACTTC. Its translation: CASKEPSGEQYF. Filled out from reference TRBV5-1 and TRBJ2-7, the complete variable domain reads KAGVTQTPRYLIKTRGQQVTLSCSPISGHRSVSWYQQTPGQGLQFLFEYFSETQRNKGNFPGRFSGRQFSNSRSEMNVSTLELGDSALYLCASKEPSGEQYFGPGTRLTVT.

The V gene is TRBV2, the J gene TRBJ1-5; TRBD1 is a possible D gene (5 bases). V was clipped by 4 bases and J by 7 bases, with 20 bases between them. Germline CDR1 and CDR2: SNHLY and FYNNEI. The CDR3 runs to 16 residues. The CDR3 protein is CASSGRGAQGGQPQHF. DNA for the CDR3: TGTGCCAGCAGTGGGCGAGGGGCCCAAGGCGGCCAGCCCCAGCATTTT.

The J gene is TRBJ2-5, the V gene TRBV25-1, with unresolved D. The germline CDR1 and CDR2 sequences are MGHDK and SYGVNS. V was shortened by 3 bases and J by 6 bases, with 11 bases between the two germline ends. CDR3 length equals 13 residues. CDR3 residues: CASSDSGSQTQYF. CDR3 bases: TGTGCCAGCAGTGATTCTGGCAGCCAGACCCAGTACTTC.

The chain joins TRBV7-9 to TRBJ1-2; the match to TRBD1 covers 9 bases. Trimming removed 2 bases from V and 7 bases from J; junction bases left unmatched: 11. CDR3 length: 16 amino acids. Germline V gene data show CDR1 as SEHNR and CDR2 as FQNEAQ (reference sequence). The CDR3 sequence is CASSLLPGQGVGGYTF. The CDR3 DNA reads TGTGCCAGCAGCTTATTGCCGGGACAGGGAGTTGGTGGCTACACCTTC.